This T cell receptor beta chain is from a study of cytomegalovirus exposure and HLA in healthy donors. Findings of the study overall: Most likely, a cluster of highly shared sequence variants arose as a sequencing artifact. In a later analysis, compared with equally common non-associated chains, HLA-associated beta chains were more expanded.

About this clone: The antigen remains undetermined.

This PCR relied on a set of 60 Vbeta primers and 13 Jbeta primers. This table comes from immunoSEQ multiplex PCR, and its TCRdb copy is limited to in-frame clones, with some not included. The sample records 85,000 to 120,000 clones, approximately 82% being singletons. Germline V gene data show CDR1 as SGDLS and CDR2 as YYNGEE. V gave up 0 bases and J gave up 1 base, with 19 bases separating them. The CDR3 spans 18 residues. The clonotype comes from a middle-aged man in good health and CMV-seronegative. This rearrangement joins TRBV9 to TRBJ1-1; a possible D gene is TRBD1 (5 bases). The sample comprised PBMCs. Written as DNA, the CDR3 is TGTGCCAGCAGCGTAGCCCCCGGGCAGGGCCTTTGGAACACTGAAGCTTTCTTT. It is translated as CASSVAPGQGLWNTEAFF.